The 28 T cell receptor beta chains presented below share a single source sample, sequenced in a study of monozygotic twins with inflammatory bowel disease. TCRdb re-called the 5' RACE reads, yielding one record per CDR3 amino acid sequence without DNA. This sample's table has about 330,000 distinct CDR3 sequences. Sequencing used blood. The source of these receptors is a human donor with ulcerative colitis or Crohn's disease, or a healthy co-twin of an affected twin (not recorded which).

The chain uses TRBV11-2 and TRBJ2-2; without DNA, the TCRdb call of TRBD2 cannot be checked. Per germline, CDR1 SGHAT and CDR2 FQNNGV. This CDR3 spans 20 amino acids. The CDR3 region is CASSLDGFGLAGMDIGELFF.

The chain links TRBV2 to TRBJ2-7; TCRdb selects TRBD1, and the lack of DNA leaves this call unchecked. The germline CDR1 and CDR2 sequences are SNHLY and FYNNEI. The CDR3 consists of 13 residues. The CDR3 spells CAGGQGQWGEQYF.

The chain joins TRBV6-1 to TRBJ1-3. The CDR3 is 16 amino acids. The germline V gene encodes CDR1 MNHNS and CDR2 SASEGT. CDR3 protein: CASTSRGFFSGNTIYF.

The J gene is TRBJ2-3, the V gene TRBV9. The CDR3 runs to 14 residues. Per germline, CDR1 SGDLS and CDR2 YYNGEE. The chain's CDR3 is CASSLAPGADTQYF.

This rearrangement joins TRBV27 to TRBJ2-2; TCRdb proposes TRBD1, but this gene call is untestable without DNA. Germline V gene sequence: CDR1 MNHEY, CDR2 SMNVEV (reference sequence). CDR3 length equals 16 residues. CDR3 in amino acids: CASSLLGGAKTGELFF.

The chain has TRBV19 and TRBJ2-3. CDR1 and CDR2 (germline): LNHDA, SQIVND (reference sequence). The CDR3 length is 16 residues. This chain's CDR3 is CASSNAARWHTDTQYF.

This chain links TRBV30 with TRBJ1-3. Germline V gene lookup returns CDR1 GTSNPN and CDR2 SVGIG (reference sequence). The length of the CDR3 is 12 residues. The CDR3 is CAWSAIGNTIYF.

The chain uses TRBV6-5 and TRBJ2-1; TCRdb calls TRBD1, which cannot be checked without DNA. The germline gives CDR1 MNHEY, CDR2 SVGAGI. This CDR3 is built from 15 residues. The chain's CDR3 is CASSYTPTGLGEQFF.

The rearrangement uses TRBV7-9 and TRBJ2-5; the TCRdb D gene call, TRBD1, has no DNA to confirm it. The CDR3 covers 16 residues. Per germline, CDR1 SEHNR and CDR2 FQNEAQ (reference sequence). This CDR3 reads CASSTPGRGDQETQYF.

V and J are TRBV12-3 or TRBV12-4 and TRBJ2-1; the TCRdb D gene call, TRBD1, has no DNA to confirm it. The CDR3 totals 16 residues. CDR3 protein: CASTRQAIGSYNEQFF.

The genes are TRBV11-2 and TRBJ2-5; there is no DNA to check the TCRdb D call of TRBD2. The CDR3 covers 15 residues. The germline V gene has CDR1 SGHAT and CDR2 FQNNGV. CDR3 region: CASSRSDWRGETQYF.

The V and J genes are TRBV7-3 and TRBJ1-1. Germline CDR1 is SGHTA and CDR2 is FQGTGA. CDR3 size: 13 residues. The CDR3 region is CASSLSLGSEAFF.

The CDR3: CASSLSGPGVQPQHF. The chain carries TRBV27 and TRBJ1-5; TCRdb lists TRBD1, though no DNA is available to test this call. The germline V gene has CDR1 MNHEY and CDR2 SMNVEV (reference sequence). The CDR3 sequence is 15 residues long.

This chain joins TRBV29-1 and TRBJ2-6; TCRdb selects TRBD1, and the lack of DNA leaves this call unchecked. Looked up from germline, CDR1 is SQVTM and CDR2 is ANQGSEA. The CDR3 is 16 amino acids. CDR3: CSVRGGMGSGANVLTF.

The chain uses TRBV28 and TRBJ2-2; as DNA is missing, the TRBD1 call by TCRdb cannot be tested. Germline V lookup: CDR1 MDHEN, CDR2 SYDVKM. This CDR3 has 14 residues. The CDR3 sequence is CASTRQGATGELFF.

V and J are TRBV20-1 and TRBJ1-2. This CDR3 has 14 residues. Germline CDR1 is DFQATT and CDR2 is SNEGSKA (reference sequence). CDR3 sequence reads: CSVNKGLSNYGYTF.

V is TRBV6-1 and J is TRBJ1-2; TCRdb's D call of TRBD1 is untestable without DNA. The germline V gene has CDR1 MNHNS and CDR2 SASEGT. The length of the CDR3 is 14 residues. The CDR3 region is CASSEWGTGNGYTF.

V usage is TRBV24-1 and J usage is TRBJ1-1. Germline V CDR1 and CDR2: KGHDR, SFDVKD. This CDR3 has 14 amino acids. The CDR3: CATSSSLMNTEAFF.

This chain links TRBV27 with TRBJ2-7; TCRdb lists TRBD2, though no DNA is available to test this call. Per the germline V gene, CDR1 is MNHEY and CDR2 is SMNVEV (reference sequence). This CDR3 spans 14 amino acids. This CDR3 reads CASSYTGTVGEQYF.

The chain joins TRBV12-3 or TRBV12-4 to TRBJ1-2; TCRdb lists TRBD1, though no DNA is available to test this call. This CDR3 contains 16 residues. The chain's CDR3 is CASSYPGQGAGFGYTF.

The CDR3 loop reads CASSSRTKYNEQFF. The chain joins TRBV7-6 to TRBJ2-1; TCRdb's D call, TRBD1, is unchecked because there is no DNA. Per the germline V gene, CDR1 is SGHVS and CDR2 is FNYEAQ. The CDR3 runs to 14 residues.

V is TRBV5-1 and J is TRBJ2-1; TCRdb designates TRBD2, a call that cannot be tested without DNA. CDR1 SGHRS and CDR2 YFSETQ come from the germline V gene. This CDR3 contains 17 residues. The chain's CDR3 is CASSWDSSGLAHNEQFF.

This sequence joins TRBV12-3 or TRBV12-4 and TRBJ2-1; as DNA is missing, the TRBD1 call by TCRdb cannot be tested. The CDR3 runs 15 residues. The chain's CDR3 is CASLPGGGGYNEQFF.

The chain is built from TRBV4-1 and TRBJ2-7; checking the TCRdb D call of TRBD1 is not possible without DNA. Germline V lookup: CDR1 MGHRA, CDR2 YSYEKL. This CDR3 spans 15 amino acids. The CDR3 here is CASSRLVKGAGEQYF.

V and J are TRBV7-9 and TRBJ2-7; TCRdb calls TRBD1, which cannot be checked without DNA. CDR3 size: 14 residues. CDR1 and CDR2 from the germline V gene are SEHNR and FQNEAQ (reference sequence). This CDR3 reads CASSSNGQGDEQYF.

This CDR3 reads CASSPRQVSGYEQYF. J is TRBJ2-7 and V is TRBV5-6; the TRBD1 assignment by TCRdb is unverifiable without DNA. Germline lookup yields CDR1 SGHDT and CDR2 YYEEEE. This CDR3 region has 15 residues. The full variable domain, rest sourced from reference TRBV5-6 and TRBJ2-7, is DAGVTQSPTHLIKTRGQQVTLRCSPKSGHDTVSWYQQALGQGPQFIFQYYEEEERQRGNFPDRFSGHQFPNYSSELNVNALLLGDSALYLCASSPRQVSGYEQYFGPGTRLTVT.

V usage is TRBV19 and J usage is TRBJ1-1. CDR3 size: 15 residues. In germline, CDR1 is LNHDA, CDR2 SQIVND (reference sequence). CDR3: CASSLNPMRGTDAFF. Full variable domain (remainder filled in from reference TRBV19 and TRBJ1-1): DGGITQSPKYLFRKEGQNVTLSCEQNLNHDAMYWYRQDPGQGLRLIYYSQIVNDFQKGDIAEGYSVSREKKESFPLTVTSAQKNPTAFYLCASSLNPMRGTDAFFGQGTRLTVV.

The CDR3 loop reads CASSLRLYNEQFF. This chain links TRBV12-3 or TRBV12-4 with TRBJ2-1. The CDR3 has 13 residues.